This T cell receptor (beta chain) was profiled in a study of blood T cell repertoires in COVID-19. Study background: Whether acute or convalescent, the COVID-19 samples came from the United States, Italy and Spain. The analysed material was cDNA or gDNA that came from T cells, B-cell-depleted T cells, or PBMCs.

Germline V lookup: CDR1 KGHSH, CDR2 LQKENI. CDR3 length: 18 amino acids. Trimming took 3 bases from V and 0 from J, leaving 18 bases between them. Authors' processing steps: Estimation of nucleated cell counts was performed using reference gene primer amplification. Some clones are missing from TCRdb's copy, which holds only in-frame ones; the method was immunoSEQ multiplex PCR. The V and J calls and clone size come from that table; D and trimming were worked out from the DNA. The sample has 150,000 or so clones; roughly four fifths are singletons. The TCR was taken from a human donor with acute or convalescent COVID-19. The donor label of this sample is uncertain. The V and J genes are TRBV18 and TRBJ1-3; no reliable D call. Material: peripheral blood. The chain's CDR3 is CASSPQRFSINSGNTIYF. The CDR3 DNA is TGTGCCAGCTCACCCCAGCGTTTTTCAATCAACTCTGGAAACACCATATATTTT.